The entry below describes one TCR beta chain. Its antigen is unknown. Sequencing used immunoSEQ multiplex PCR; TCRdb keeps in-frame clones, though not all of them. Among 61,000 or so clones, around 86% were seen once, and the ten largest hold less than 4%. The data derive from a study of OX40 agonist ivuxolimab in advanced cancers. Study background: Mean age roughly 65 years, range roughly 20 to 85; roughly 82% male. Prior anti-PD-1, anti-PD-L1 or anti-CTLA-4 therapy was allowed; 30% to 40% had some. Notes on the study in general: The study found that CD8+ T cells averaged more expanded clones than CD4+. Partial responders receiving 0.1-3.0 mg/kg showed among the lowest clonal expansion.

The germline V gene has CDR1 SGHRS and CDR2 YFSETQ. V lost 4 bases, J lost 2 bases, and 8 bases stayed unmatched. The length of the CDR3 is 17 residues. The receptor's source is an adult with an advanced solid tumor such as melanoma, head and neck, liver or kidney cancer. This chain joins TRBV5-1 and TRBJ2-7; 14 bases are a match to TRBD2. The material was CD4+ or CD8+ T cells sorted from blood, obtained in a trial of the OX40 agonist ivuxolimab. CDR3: CASSRGTSGGPPYEQYF. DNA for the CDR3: TGCGCCAGCAGCAGGGGGACTAGCGGGGGCCCCCCCTACGAGCAGTACTTC.